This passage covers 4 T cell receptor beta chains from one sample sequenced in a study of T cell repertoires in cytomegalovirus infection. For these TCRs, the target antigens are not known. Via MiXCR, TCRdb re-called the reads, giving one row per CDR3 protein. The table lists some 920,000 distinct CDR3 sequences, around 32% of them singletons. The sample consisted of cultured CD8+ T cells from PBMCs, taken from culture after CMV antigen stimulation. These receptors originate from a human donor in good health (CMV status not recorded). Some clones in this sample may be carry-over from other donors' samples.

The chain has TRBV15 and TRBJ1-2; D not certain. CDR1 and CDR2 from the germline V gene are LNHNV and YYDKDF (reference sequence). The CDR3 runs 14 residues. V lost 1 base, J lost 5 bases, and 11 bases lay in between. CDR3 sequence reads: CATSRVEERYGYTF. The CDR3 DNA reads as TGTGCCACCAGCAGAGTTGAGGAGCGGTATGGCTACACCTTC.

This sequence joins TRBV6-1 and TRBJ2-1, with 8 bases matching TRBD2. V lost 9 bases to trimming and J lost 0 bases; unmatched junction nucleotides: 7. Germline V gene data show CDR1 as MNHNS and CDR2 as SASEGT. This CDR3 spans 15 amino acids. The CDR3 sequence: CASNRLAYSYNEQFF. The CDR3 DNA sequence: TGTGCCAGTAATAGACTAGCGTACTCCTACAATGAGCAGTTCTTC.

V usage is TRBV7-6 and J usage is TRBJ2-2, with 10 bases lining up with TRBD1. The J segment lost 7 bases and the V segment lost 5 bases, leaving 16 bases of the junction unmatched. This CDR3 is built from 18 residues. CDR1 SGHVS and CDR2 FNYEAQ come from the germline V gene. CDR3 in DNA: TGTGCCAGCAGCGCGACAGGGGGCCGACCACCCAGGGGCGGGGAGCTGTTTTTT. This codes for CASSATGGRPPRGGELFF. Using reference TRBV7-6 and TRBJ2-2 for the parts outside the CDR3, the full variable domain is GAGVSQSPRYKVTKRGQDVALRCDPISGHVSLYWYRQALGQGPEFLTYFNYEAQQDKSGLPNDRFSAERPEGSISTLTIQRTEQRDSAMYRCASSATGGRPPRGGELFFGEGSRLTVL.

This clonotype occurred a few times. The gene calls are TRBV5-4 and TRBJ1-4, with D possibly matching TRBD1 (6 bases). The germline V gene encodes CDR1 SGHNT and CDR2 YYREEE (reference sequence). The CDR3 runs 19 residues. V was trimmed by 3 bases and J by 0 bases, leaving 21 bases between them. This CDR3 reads CASSSTGMVASSTNEKLFF. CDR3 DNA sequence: TGTGCCAGCAGCTCCACAGGGATGGTTGCATCTTCAACTAATGAAAAACTGTTTTTT.